In this sample, the clone carrying this T cell receptor (beta chain) turned up a few times. This record comes from a study of identical twins. Each CDR3 protein is one row after TCRdb ran MiXCR on the 5' RACE reads. The sample shows around 490,000 distinct CDR3 sequences, over 11% of them seen only once. There are 16 residues in the CDR3. Germline V gene sequence: CDR1 DFQATT, CDR2 SNEGSKA (reference sequence). V trimming: 2 bases; J trimming: 3 bases; junction bases outside the gene matches: 8. The same sample was also studied in work on yellow fever vaccine responses in identical twins.

Sequencing was performed on CD4+ T cells sorted from blood. V is TRBV20-1 and J is TRBJ1-5; 9 bases line up with TRBD1. This TCR was recovered from a woman aged 18-29 years in good health. CDR3 coding DNA: TGCAGTGCTAGATTTCCCGGACAGGGGATCAATCAGCCCCAGCATTTT. Amino acids: CSARFPGQGINQPQHF.